The next 22 T cell receptor beta chains were all read from a single sample in a study of patients and donors after allogeneic stem cell transplantation. TCRdb reanalysed the RT-PCR reads using MiXCR and keeps one entry per CDR3 protein. The repertoire holds approximately 410,000 distinct CDR3 sequences, with roughly 16% as singletons. Specimen: blood, either unsorted or a sorted T cell fraction (not recorded which). Receptors originate from a human donor who was either an allogeneic HSCT recipient or a stem cell or donor lymphocyte infusion donor (not recorded which). It is not recorded whose cells these are; they may come from a transplant donor.

This clonotype was observed at least ten times. The V gene is TRBV5-1, the J gene TRBJ2-1; D not resolved. The CDR3 covers 13 residues. Trimming pared 0 bases from V and 7 bases from J, leaving 8 bases between. Germline CDR1 SGHRS, CDR2 YFSETQ. The CDR3 DNA follows: TGCGCCAGCAGCTTGGCCCCAGGTAATGAGCAGTTCTTC. Translated: CASSLAPGNEQFF.

In its sample, this clonotype was seen once. V usage is TRBV30 and J usage is TRBJ2-1; tentative D call: TRBD2 (5 bases). Germline CDR1 and CDR2: GTSNPN and SVGIG (reference sequence). V lost 3 bases and J 2 bases, leaving 8 bases between the germline ends. This CDR3 spans 13 amino acids. DNA of the CDR3: TGTGCCTGGAGACGGGATACCTACAATGAGCAGTTCTTC. This sequence encodes CAWRRDTYNEQFF.

The rearrangement links TRBV29-1 to TRBJ2-7, with TRBD1 identical over 12 bases. Germline CDR1 is SQVTM and CDR2 is ANQGSEA. CDR3 length: 15 amino acids. V shed 7 bases, J shed 5 bases, and the junction held 12 bases outside the gene matches. The DNA for the CDR3 is TGCAGCGGATATCAAACCGGGACAGGGGGCCACGAGCAGTACTTC. Translated: CSGYQTGTGGHEQYF.

This clonotype was counted a few times. The chain carries TRBV20-1 and TRBJ1-1; D is unclear. Per the germline V gene, CDR1 is DFQATT and CDR2 is SNEGSKA (reference sequence). The V end was cut by 3 bases, the J end by 5 bases, with 7 bases between. This CDR3 is 11 amino acids long. As DNA, the CDR3 is TGCAGTGCTAGGGCCCGGACTGAAGCTTTCTTT. Translated, it gives CSARARTEAFF.

This clonotype was seen more than once but under ten times. The chain links TRBV24-1 to TRBJ1-1, with a possible D match to TRBD1 (5 bases). Germline CDR1 KGHDR, CDR2 SFDVKD. The CDR3 has 12 residues. The V gene lost 6 bases and the J gene lost 7 bases, with 11 bases spanning the gap. Here the CDR3 reads CATSRDGREAFF. The CDR3 DNA sequence: TGTGCCACCAGTAGGGACGGCCGTGAAGCTTTCTTT.

Only a few counts were recorded for this clonotype. The V call is TRBV4-1, the J call TRBJ2-5, with D perhaps being TRBD1 or TRBD2 (5 bases each). Between the trimmed V and J ends, which lost 4 bases and 7 bases, there was a span of 19 bases. Germline V lookup: CDR1 MGHRA, CDR2 YSYEKL. This CDR3 region has 15 residues. This CDR3 reads CASSRPGPRSWTQYF. For the CDR3, the DNA is TGCGCCAGCAGCCGACCGGGACCCCGCTCTTGGACCCAGTACTTC.

CDR3 DNA sequence: TGTGCCAGCAGCCGGCAGCGGGGGGCCTTCAGCTCCTACGAGCAGTACTTC. Amino acids: CASSRQRGAFSSYEQYF. This chain connects TRBV3-1 to TRBJ2-7, with 9 nucleotides matching TRBD2. CDR1 and CDR2 from the germline V gene are LGHDT and YNNKEL (reference sequence). This CDR3 region has 17 residues. V lost 4 bases, J lost 0 bases, and 10 bases stayed unmatched.

This clonotype has only a few counts. The chain links TRBV20-1 to TRBJ1-1; D might be TRBD1 (6 bases). V shed 4 bases and J shed 3 bases, with 18 bases lying between them. The length of the CDR3 is 15 residues. From germline, CDR1 is DFQATT and CDR2 SNEGSKA (reference sequence). CDR3 in amino acids: CSAMLGGRTDTEAFF. The DNA of the CDR3 is TGCAGTGCTATGTTGGGGGGGCGCACGGACACTGAAGCTTTCTTT.

The rearrangement joins TRBV14 to TRBJ1-6; no definite D call. The ends were cut back, 0 bases at V and 14 bases at J, with 14 bases in the middle. Germline CDR1 is SGHDN and CDR2 is FVKESK. The CDR3 consists of 14 residues. DNA of the CDR3: TGTGCCAGCAGCCAAGATGGGCTTCCCTGGACCCTCCACTTT. It is translated as CASSQDGLPWTLHF.

This clonotype was detected a few times. The chain recombines TRBV20-1 with TRBJ2-7, with D possibly being TRBD1 or TRBD2 (6 bases each). Germline V gene data show CDR1 as DFQATT and CDR2 as SNEGSKA (reference sequence). Trimming stripped 6 bases from V and 3 bases from J, with 15 bases between. This CDR3 spans 13 amino acids. The chain's CDR3 is CSANYGGYYEQYF. CDR3 DNA: TGCAGTGCCAACTACGGGGGCTACTACGAGCAGTACTTC.

V usage is TRBV5-5 and J usage is TRBJ2-7, with a possible D match to TRBD2 (5 bases). The CDR3 extends over 15 amino acids. Trimming shortened V by 0 bases and J by 2 bases, and 12 bases separated the two germline ends. CDR1 and CDR2 from the germline V gene are SGHKS and YYEKEE (reference sequence). The DNA for the CDR3 is TGTGCCAGCAGCTTGGAACTAGGCGGAGCCTACGAGCAGTACTTC. As protein: CASSLELGGAYEQYF.

This clonotype showed up many times. In nucleotides, the CDR3 is TGCGCCAGCAGCCAGACGGGATTCTACACCGGGGAGCTGTTTTTT. It codes for CASSQTGFYTGELFF. The chain joins TRBV4-3 to TRBJ2-2; a weak D match, TRBD2 (5 bases). This CDR3 spans 15 amino acids. Germline CDR1 is LGHNA and CDR2 is YSLEER. Trimming removed 3 bases from V and 3 bases from J, with 11 bases in between.

This clonotype was seen more than once but under ten times. V gene TRBV6-1 combines with J gene TRBJ1-6; 8 bases line up with TRBD1. Germline CDR1 and CDR2: MNHNS and SASEGT. This CDR3 comprises 13 residues. The trim removed 6 bases at V and 7 bases at J, leaving 2 bases unmatched. The CDR3 spells CASSWTGNSPLHF. The CDR3 nucleotides read TGTGCCAGCAGCTGGACAGGGAATTCACCCCTCCACTTT.

This clonotype was found many times. The rearrangement joins TRBV11-2 to TRBJ2-2; D gene unclear. The V gene's germline CDR1 is SGHAT and CDR2 FQNNGV. The CDR3 has 13 amino acids. Deletions cut 2 bases from V and 13 bases from J, with 14 bases between. DNA for the CDR3: TGTGCCAGCAGCTTATTTAGGTCAGGTCGGCTGTTTTTT. This translates into CASSLFRSGRLFF.

This clonotype was detected ten times or more. The V call is TRBV29-1, the J call TRBJ2-4; D may correspond to TRBD1 or TRBD2 (5 bases each). CDR1 SQVTM and CDR2 ANQGSEA come from the germline V gene. CDR3 length: 11 amino acids. V was pared by 4 bases and J by 6 bases, with 7 bases between. The CDR3 nucleotides read TGCAGCGTTGGTGGGGGAAACATTCAGTACTTC. It specifies CSVGGGNIQYF.

CDR3 loop: CASSFETASEAFF. In nucleotides, the CDR3 is TGTGCCAGCAGCTTTGAAACTGCCTCTGAAGCTTTCTTT. This chain uses TRBV7-6 with TRBJ1-1; D is uncertain. Germline CDR1 SGHVS, CDR2 FNYEAQ. V dropped 3 bases and J dropped 6 bases, with 11 bases sitting between them. The CDR3 covers 13 residues.

V gene TRBV6-5 combines with J gene TRBJ2-3; D assignment may be TRBD1 or TRBD2 (6 bases each). The CDR3 is 16 amino acids. V lost 0 bases and J 1 base, leaving 11 bases between the germline ends. CDR1 and CDR2 (germline): MNHEY, SVGAGI. The DNA for the CDR3 is TGTGCCAGCAGTTACTCACGGGGGCGCGGCACAGATACGCAGTATTTT. Translation: CASSYSRGRGTDTQYF.

This chain links TRBV28 with TRBJ2-7, with unresolved D. Trimming shortened V by 6 bases and J by 0 bases, and 15 bases separated the two germline ends. This CDR3 is 15 amino acids long. CDR1 and CDR2 (germline): MDHEN, SYDVKM. The CDR3 protein is CASSPRWGPSYEQYF. The CDR3 coding sequence is TGTGCCAGCAGCCCTCGATGGGGTCCCTCCTACGAGCAGTACTTC.

V gene TRBV5-1 combines with J gene TRBJ2-2, with a weak D call TRBD2 (6 bases). V was clipped by 5 bases and J by 7 bases, with 21 bases between them. Germline lookup yields CDR1 SGHRS and CDR2 YFSETQ. The CDR3 totals 16 residues. The CDR3 DNA sequence: TGCGCCAGCAGGCCCCACCTAGCGACAATTGTCGGGGAGCTGTTTTTT. Its translation is CASRPHLATIVGELFF. Combining the CDR3 with reference TRBV5-1 and TRBJ2-2 gives the whole variable domain KAGVTQTPRYLIKTRGQQVTLSCSPISGHRSVSWYQQTPGQGLQFLFEYFSETQRNKGNFPGRFSGRQFSNSRSEMNVSTLELGDSALYLCASRPHLATIVGELFFGEGSRLTVL.

V gene TRBV7-6 combines with J gene TRBJ2-3, with 8 bases fitting TRBD1. V lost 1 base and J lost 3; bases outside the gene matches: 0. Germline V gene data show CDR1 as SGHVS and CDR2 as FNYEAQ. The CDR3 sequence is 14 residues long. CDR3 sequence reads: CASSLGTGTDTQYF. The CDR3 DNA follows: TGTGCCAGCAGCTTAGGGACAGGGACAGATACGCAGTATTTT. The full variable domain, completed using reference TRBV7-6 and TRBJ2-3, is GAGVSQSPRYKVTKRGQDVALRCDPISGHVSLYWYRQALGQGPEFLTYFNYEAQQDKSGLPNDRFSAERPEGSISTLTIQRTEQRDSAMYRCASSLGTGTDTQYFGPGTRLTVL.

V and J are TRBV7-2 and TRBJ1-3, with unresolved D. CDR3 length equals 16 residues. Germline CDR1 and CDR2: SGHTA and FQGNSA. V was cut by 5 bases and J by 0 bases, with 14 bases left in between. This chain's CDR3 is CASSPSTVFSGNTIYF. The DNA for the CDR3 is TGTGCCAGCAGCCCGAGCACAGTCTTCTCTGGAAACACCATATATTTT.

The table lists this clonotype with a few counts. The J gene is TRBJ1-1, the V gene TRBV20-1; D is unclear. This CDR3 region has 11 residues. V dropped 6 bases and J dropped 4 bases, with 9 bases sitting between them. CDR1 is DFQATT, CDR2 SNEGSKA, per germline (reference sequence). The DNA for the CDR3 is TGCAGTGCGGCCCGGGGCACTGAAGCTTTCTTT. Its translation is CSAARGTEAFF.